This T cell receptor (beta chain) was recovered during a study of CD8 T cells in Susac syndrome. Germline V gene data show CDR1 as GTSNPN and CDR2 as SVGIG (reference sequence). After removal of 2 bases from V and 7 bases from J, the junction contained 8 bases not matched to a gene. CDR3 length: 14 residues. TEMRA cells were enriched by FACS, while CD8+ and CD4+ T cells were obtained through a negative isolation that was performed magnetically. It was with random hexamers that about 0.45 to 1 ug RNA was reverse transcribed. Amplification of TCR beta CDR3 was carried out by immunoSEQ multiplex PCR, which covered 54 Vbeta and 13 Jbeta segments. TCRdb passed the immunoSEQ multiplex PCR reads through MiXCR, listing each CDR3 protein once. This repertoire shows under 550,000 distinct CDR3 sequences, around 85% found once; its top ten account for about 0.12%.

This chain joins TRBV30 and TRBJ2-1; 7 positions agree with TRBD2. This clonotype was sampled from a human donor with multiple sclerosis. Sequencing was performed on CD8+ T cells from PBMCs. The CDR3 loop reads CAWSSTAGWNEQFF. The CDR3 nucleotides read TGTGCCTGGAGTTCTACAGCGGGGTGGAATGAGCAGTTCTTC.